The subject of this entry is one TCR beta chain. What it recognizes is unknown. V was pared by 0 bases and J by 3 bases, with 7 bases of the junction left unmatched. The germline gives CDR1 SGDLS, CDR2 YYNGEE. The CDR3 has 16 residues. This sample is drawn from a study of CD8+ T cells in alopecia areata. Sequencing relied on a cDNA template that was reverse transcribed from extracted RNA. TCRdb's copy holds only in-frame clones and misses some; the assay was immunoSEQ multiplex PCR. The table lists roughly 100,000 clones, 44% of them singletons, with less than 20% in the top ten. Treatment described: oral pan-JAK inhibitor, 5-10 mg twice daily. Lesional scalp tissue (obtained by punch biopsy) and peripheral blood were collected from alopecia areata patients. Study-wide points: Because one nonresponder was included, the link of baseline CD8+ expansion to response is considered uncertain.

The receptor was derived from a human donor with alopecia areata. The specimen was CD8+ T cells sorted from blood, collected at week 24, from a patient treated with tofacitinib. The V call is TRBV9, the J call TRBJ2-7; 9 bases match TRBD2. CDR3 in DNA: TGTGCCAGCAGCGTAGGTGCTAGCGGGAACTACTACGAGCAGTACTTC. It translates to CASSVGASGNYYEQYF. Full variable domain (missing parts from reference TRBV9 and TRBJ2-7): DSGVTQTPKHLITATGQRVTLRCSPRSGDLSVYWYQQSLDQGLQFLIQYYNGEERAKGNILERFSAQQFPDLHSELNLSSLELGDSALYFCASSVGASGNYYEQYFGPGTRLTVT.